This TCR beta chain was captured in a study of beta chain features in type 1 diabetes. About the study: The study found patients and healthy donors alike in age, gender and cell yields. Study conclusions and caveats: A cDNA-based sequencing approach could over-represent cells with high TCR expression.

V was shortened by 5 bases and J by 8 bases, with 24 bases between the two germline ends. In germline, CDR1 is SGHVS, CDR2 FNYEAQ. The CDR3 has 16 amino acids. This clone has only a few counts. Its antigen is as yet unknown. cDNA synthesis used the whole RNA isolate, giving expressed TCRB sequences. Assay used: immunoSEQ multiplex PCR; TCRdb lists only in-frame clones, some missing. The data show around 290,000 clones, with 8% seen just once and approximately 0.93% held by the top ten. The sequence came from a woman aged 18-29 years in good health. The chain combines TRBV7-6 with TRBJ1-2; a weak D match, TRBD1 (6 bases). Specimen: central memory CD4+ T cells from blood. The CDR3: CASSPFLDRPSEGYTF. CDR3 DNA sequence: TGTGCCAGCAGCCCCTTTTTGGACAGACCCTCGGAGGGCTACACCTTC.